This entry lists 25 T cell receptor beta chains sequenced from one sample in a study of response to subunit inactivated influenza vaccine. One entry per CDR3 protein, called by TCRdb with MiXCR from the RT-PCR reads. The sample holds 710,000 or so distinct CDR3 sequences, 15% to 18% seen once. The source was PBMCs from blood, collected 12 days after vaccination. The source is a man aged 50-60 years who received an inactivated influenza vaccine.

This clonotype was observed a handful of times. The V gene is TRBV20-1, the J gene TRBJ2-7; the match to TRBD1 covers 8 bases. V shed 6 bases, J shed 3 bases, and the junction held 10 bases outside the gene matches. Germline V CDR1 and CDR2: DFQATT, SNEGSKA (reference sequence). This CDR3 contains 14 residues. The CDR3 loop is CSARTGTGLYEQYF. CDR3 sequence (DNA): TGCAGTGCACGAACCGGGACAGGACTCTACGAGCAGTACTTC.

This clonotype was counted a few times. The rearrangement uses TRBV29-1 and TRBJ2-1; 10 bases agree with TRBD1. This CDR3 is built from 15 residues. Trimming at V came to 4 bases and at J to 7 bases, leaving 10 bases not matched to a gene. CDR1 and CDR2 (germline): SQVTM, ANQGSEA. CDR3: CSVALGTGEWNEQFF. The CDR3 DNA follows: TGCAGCGTTGCCCTAGGGACAGGGGAATGGAATGAGCAGTTCTTC.

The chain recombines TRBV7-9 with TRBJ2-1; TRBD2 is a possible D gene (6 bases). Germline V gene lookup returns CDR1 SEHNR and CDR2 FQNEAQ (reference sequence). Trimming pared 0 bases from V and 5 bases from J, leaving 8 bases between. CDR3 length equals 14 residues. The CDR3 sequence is CASSLATSNNEQFF. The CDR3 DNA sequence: TGTGCCAGCAGCTTAGCGACTAGTAACAATGAGCAGTTCTTC. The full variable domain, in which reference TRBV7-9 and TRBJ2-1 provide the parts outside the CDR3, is DTGVSQNPRHKITKRGQNVTFRCDPISEHNRLYWYRQTLGQGPEFLTYFQNEAQLEKSRLLSDRFSAERPKGSFSTLEIQRTEQGDSAMYLCASSLATSNNEQFFGPGTRLTVL.

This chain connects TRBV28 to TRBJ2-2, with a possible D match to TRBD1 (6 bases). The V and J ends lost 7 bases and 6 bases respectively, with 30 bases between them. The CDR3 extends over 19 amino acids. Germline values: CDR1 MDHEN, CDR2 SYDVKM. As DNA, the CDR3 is TGTGCCAGCACTGTGGGTACAGGGTCGGTGATAAAGGTTGCCGGGGAGCTGTTTTTT. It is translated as CASTVGTGSVIKVAGELFF.

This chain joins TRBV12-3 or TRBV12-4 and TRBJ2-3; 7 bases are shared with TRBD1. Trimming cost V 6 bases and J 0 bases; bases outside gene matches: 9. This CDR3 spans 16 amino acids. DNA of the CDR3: TGTGCCAGCAGAGCCCCGACAGGGTCCAGCACAGATACGCAGTATTTT. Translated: CASRAPTGSSTDTQYF.

CDR3 nucleotides: TGTGCCAGCAGCTTTAATGGCAGGTCTAGCACAGATACGCAGTATTTT. Encoded protein: CASSFNGRSSTDTQYF. The chain uses TRBV7-2 and TRBJ2-3, with D unclear. V shed 3 bases and J shed 0 bases, with 13 bases lying between them. The CDR3 covers 16 residues. Per germline, CDR1 SGHTA and CDR2 FQGNSA.

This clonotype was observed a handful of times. CDR3 sequence (DNA): TGTGCCACCAGCAGAGATCCGGATTCACCCCTCCACTTT. It is translated as CATSRDPDSPLHF. The rearrangement uses TRBV15 and TRBJ1-6; D is unclear. Germline CDR1 and CDR2: LNHNV and YYDKDF (reference sequence). The V gene lost 0 bases and the J gene lost 8 bases, with 5 bases spanning the gap. This CDR3 comprises 13 residues.

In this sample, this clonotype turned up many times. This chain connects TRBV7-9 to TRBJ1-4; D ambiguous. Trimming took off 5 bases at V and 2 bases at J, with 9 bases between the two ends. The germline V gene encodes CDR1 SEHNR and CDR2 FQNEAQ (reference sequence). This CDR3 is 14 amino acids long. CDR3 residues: CASSSRGTNEKLFF. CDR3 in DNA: TGTGCCAGCAGCAGCCGCGGGACTAATGAAAAACTGTTTTTT. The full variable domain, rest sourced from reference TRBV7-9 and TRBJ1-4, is DTGVSQNPRHKITKRGQNVTFRCDPISEHNRLYWYRQTLGQGPEFLTYFQNEAQLEKSRLLSDRFSAERPKGSFSTLEIQRTEQGDSAMYLCASSSRGTNEKLFFGSGTQLSVL.

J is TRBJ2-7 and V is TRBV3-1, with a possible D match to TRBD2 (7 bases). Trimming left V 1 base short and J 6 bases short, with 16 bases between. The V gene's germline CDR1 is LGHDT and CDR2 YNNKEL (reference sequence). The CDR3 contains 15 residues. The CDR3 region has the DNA TGTGCCAGCAGCCAAGTTGGGGGGGCGCTTGGCGAGCAGTACTTC. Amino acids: CASSQVGGALGEQYF.

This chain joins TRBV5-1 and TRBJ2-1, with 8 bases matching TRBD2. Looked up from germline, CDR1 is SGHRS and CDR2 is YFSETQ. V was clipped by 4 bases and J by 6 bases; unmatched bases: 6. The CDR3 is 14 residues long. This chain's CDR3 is CASSGGLAPNEQFF. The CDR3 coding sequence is TGCGCCAGCAGCGGAGGACTAGCTCCCAATGAGCAGTTCTTC.

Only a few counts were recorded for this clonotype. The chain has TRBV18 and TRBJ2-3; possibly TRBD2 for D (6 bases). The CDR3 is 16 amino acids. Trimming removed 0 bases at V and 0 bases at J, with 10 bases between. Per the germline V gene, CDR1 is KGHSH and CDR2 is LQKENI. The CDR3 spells CASSPPVGTSTDTQYF. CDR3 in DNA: TGTGCCAGCTCACCACCGGTTGGGACTAGCACAGATACGCAGTATTTT.

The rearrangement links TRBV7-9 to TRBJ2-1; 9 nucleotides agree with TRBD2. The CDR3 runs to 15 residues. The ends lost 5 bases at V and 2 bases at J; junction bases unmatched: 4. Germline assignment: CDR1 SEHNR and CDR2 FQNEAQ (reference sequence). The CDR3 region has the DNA TGTGCCAGCAGCGGCGGGAGGGCCGCCTACAATGAGCAGTTCTTC. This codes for CASSGGRAAYNEQFF.

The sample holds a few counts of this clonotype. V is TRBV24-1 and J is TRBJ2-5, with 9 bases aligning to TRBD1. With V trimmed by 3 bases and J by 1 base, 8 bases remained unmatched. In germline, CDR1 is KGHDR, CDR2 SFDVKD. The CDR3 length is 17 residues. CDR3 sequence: CATSDAGQGTTQETQYF. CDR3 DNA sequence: TGTGCCACCAGTGATGCGGGACAGGGAACCACCCAAGAGACCCAGTACTTC.

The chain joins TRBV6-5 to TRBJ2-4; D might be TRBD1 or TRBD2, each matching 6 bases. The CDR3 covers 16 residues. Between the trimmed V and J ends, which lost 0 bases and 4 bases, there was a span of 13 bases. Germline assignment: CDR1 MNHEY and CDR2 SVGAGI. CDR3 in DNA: TGTGCCAGCAGTTACTCGAAGAGGGGGGCGAAAAACATTCAGTACTTC. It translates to CASSYSKRGAKNIQYF.

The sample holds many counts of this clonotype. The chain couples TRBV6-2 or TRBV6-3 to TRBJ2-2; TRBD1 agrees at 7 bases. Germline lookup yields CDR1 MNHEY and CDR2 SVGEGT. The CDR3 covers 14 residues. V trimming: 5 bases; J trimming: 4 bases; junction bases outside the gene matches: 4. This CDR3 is CASSRQGITGELFF. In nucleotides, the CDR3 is TGTGCCAGCAGTCGACAGGGAATCACCGGGGAGCTGTTTTTT.

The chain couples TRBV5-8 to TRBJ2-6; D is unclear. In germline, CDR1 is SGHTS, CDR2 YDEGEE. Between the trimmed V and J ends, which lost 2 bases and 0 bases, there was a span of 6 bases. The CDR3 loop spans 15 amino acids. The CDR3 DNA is TGTGCCAGCAGCTTCGACCGCTCTGGGGCCAACGTCCTGACTTTC. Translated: CASSFDRSGANVLTF.

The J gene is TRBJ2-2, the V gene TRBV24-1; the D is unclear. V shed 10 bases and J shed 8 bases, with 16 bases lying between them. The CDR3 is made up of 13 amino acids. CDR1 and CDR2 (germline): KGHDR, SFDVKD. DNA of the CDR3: TGTGCCACTACAAAGGGTTTAGGAGGGGAGCTGTTTTTT. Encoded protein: CATTKGLGGELFF.

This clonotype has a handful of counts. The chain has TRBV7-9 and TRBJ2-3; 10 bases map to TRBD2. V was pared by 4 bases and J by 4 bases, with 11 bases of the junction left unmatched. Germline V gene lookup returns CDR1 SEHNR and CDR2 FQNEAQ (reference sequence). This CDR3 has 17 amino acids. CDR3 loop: CASSSLAGRIGADTQYF. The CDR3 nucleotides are TGTGCCAGCAGCTCACTAGCGGGGAGGATTGGTGCAGATACGCAGTATTTT.

The CDR3 DNA is TGTGCCAGCAGCCGCCCCCCCGAGGAGCAGTACTTC. Amino acid sequence: CASSRPPEEQYF. This chain connects TRBV2 to TRBJ2-7; D not resolved. Germline assignment: CDR1 SNHLY and CDR2 FYNNEI. V was clipped by 6 bases and J by 7 bases, with 13 bases between them. There are 12 residues in the CDR3.

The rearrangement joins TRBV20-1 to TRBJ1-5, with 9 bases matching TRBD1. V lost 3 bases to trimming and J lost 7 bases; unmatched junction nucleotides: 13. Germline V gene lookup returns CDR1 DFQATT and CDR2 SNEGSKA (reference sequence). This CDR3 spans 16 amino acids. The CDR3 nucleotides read TGCAGTGCTAGCGGACAGGGGTTACTAAGTGGGCAGCCCCAGCATTTT. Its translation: CSASGQGLLSGQPQHF.

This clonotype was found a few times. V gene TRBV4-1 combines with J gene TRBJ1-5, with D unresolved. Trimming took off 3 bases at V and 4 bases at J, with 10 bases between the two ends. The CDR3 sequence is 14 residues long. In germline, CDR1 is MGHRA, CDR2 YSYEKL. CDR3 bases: TGCGCCAGCAGCCAGGATCATGGGAATCAGCCCCAGCATTTT. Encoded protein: CASSQDHGNQPQHF.

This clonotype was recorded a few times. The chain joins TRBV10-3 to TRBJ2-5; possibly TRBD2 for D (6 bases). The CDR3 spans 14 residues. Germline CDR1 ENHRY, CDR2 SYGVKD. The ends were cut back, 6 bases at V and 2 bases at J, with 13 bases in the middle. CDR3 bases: TGTGCCATCAGCCTGGCGGGGAATCAAGAGACCCAGTACTTC. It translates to CAISLAGNQETQYF.

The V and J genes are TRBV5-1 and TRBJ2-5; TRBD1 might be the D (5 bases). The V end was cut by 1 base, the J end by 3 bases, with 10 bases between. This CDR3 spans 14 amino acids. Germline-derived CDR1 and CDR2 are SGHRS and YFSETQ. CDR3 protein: CASSLMGQEETQYF. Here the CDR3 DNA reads TGCGCCAGCAGCTTGATGGGGCAGGAAGAGACCCAGTACTTC. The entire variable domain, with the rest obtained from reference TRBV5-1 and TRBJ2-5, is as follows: KAGVTQTPRYLIKTRGQQVTLSCSPISGHRSVSWYQQTPGQGLQFLFEYFSETQRNKGNFPGRFSGRQFSNSRSEMNVSTLELGDSALYLCASSLMGQEETQYFGPGTRLLVL.

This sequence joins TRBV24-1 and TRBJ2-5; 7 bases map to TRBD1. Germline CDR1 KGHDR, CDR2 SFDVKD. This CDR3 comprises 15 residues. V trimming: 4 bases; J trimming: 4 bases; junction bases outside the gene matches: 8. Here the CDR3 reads CATSDPRGPAETQYF. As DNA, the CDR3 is TGTGCCACCAGTGACCCAAGGGGGCCGGCAGAGACCCAGTACTTC.

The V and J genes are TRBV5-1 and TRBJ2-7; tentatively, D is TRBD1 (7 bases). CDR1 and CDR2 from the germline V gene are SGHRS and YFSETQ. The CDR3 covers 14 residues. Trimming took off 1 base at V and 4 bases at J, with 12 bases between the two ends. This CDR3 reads CASSLWPGGYEQYF. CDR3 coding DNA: TGCGCCAGCAGCTTGTGGCCAGGGGGGTACGAGCAGTACTTC.